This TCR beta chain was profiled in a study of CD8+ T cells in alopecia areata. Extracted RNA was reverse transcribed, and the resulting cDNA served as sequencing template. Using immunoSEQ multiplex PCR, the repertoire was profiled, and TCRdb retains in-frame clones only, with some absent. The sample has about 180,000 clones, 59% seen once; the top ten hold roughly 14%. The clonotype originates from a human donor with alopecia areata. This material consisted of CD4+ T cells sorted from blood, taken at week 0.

The CDR3: CASSLMERKETQYF. In DNA form, the CDR3 reads TGCGCCAGCAGCTTGATGGAGCGGAAAGAGACCCAGTACTTC. The chain couples TRBV5-1 to TRBJ2-5, with D perhaps matching TRBD2 (5 bases). Deletions cut 1 base from V and 3 bases from J, with 10 bases between. CDR3 length: 14 residues. The germline V gene has CDR1 SGHRS and CDR2 YFSETQ.